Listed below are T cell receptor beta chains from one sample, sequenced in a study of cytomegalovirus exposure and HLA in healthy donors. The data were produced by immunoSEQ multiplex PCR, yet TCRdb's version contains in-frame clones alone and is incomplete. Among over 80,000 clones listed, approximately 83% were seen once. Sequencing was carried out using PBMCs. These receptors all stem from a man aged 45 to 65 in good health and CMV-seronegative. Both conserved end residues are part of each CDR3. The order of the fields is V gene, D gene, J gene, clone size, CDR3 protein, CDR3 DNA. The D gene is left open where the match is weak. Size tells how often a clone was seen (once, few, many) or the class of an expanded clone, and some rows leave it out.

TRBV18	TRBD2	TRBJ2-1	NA	CASSPPVWAGESYNEQFF	TGTGCCAGCTCACCGCCTGTGTGGGCGGGAGAGTCCTACAATGAGCAGTTCTTC
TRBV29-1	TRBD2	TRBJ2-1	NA	CSVVRVLSSGSRNEQFF	TGCAGCGTTGTACGGGTATTATCTAGCGGGAGTAGGAATGAGCAGTTCTTC
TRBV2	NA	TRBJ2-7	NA	CASSVAAGPNYEQYF	TGTGCCAGCAGTGTCGCTGCGGGACCCAACTACGAGCAGTACTTC
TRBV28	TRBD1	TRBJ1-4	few	CASRGDRAQEKLFF	TGTGCCAGCAGAGGGGACAGGGCCCAGGAAAAACTGTTTTTT
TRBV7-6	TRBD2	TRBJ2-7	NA	CASSPLAGLEQYF	TGTGCCAGCAGCCCATTAGCGGGACTCGAGCAGTACTTC
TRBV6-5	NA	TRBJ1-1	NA	CASSLGGWTEAFF	TGTGCCAGCAGTCTGGGGGGGTGGACTGAAGCTTTCTTT
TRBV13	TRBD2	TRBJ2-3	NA	CASSLTLLASSTDTQYF	TGTGCCAGCAGCTTAACCTTACTAGCGTCTAGCACAGATACGCAGTATTTT
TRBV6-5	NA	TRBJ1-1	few	CASSYQENTEAFF	TGTGCCAGCAGTTACCAGGAGAACACTGAAGCTTTCTTT
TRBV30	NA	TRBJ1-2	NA	CACYGVFHYGYTF	TGTGCCTGTTACGGGGTCTTCCACTATGGCTACACCTTC
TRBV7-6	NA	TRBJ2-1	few	CASSPLTGHSYNEQFF	TGTGCCAGCAGCCCCCTCACGGGACACTCCTACAATGAGCAGTTCTTC
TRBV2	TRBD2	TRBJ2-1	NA	CASSESGSSYNEQFF	TGTGCCAGCAGTGAAAGCGGGAGCTCCTACAATGAGCAGTTCTTC
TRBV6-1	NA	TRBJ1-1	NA	CASSVVANTEAFF	TGTGCCAGCAGTGTAGTAGCGAACACTGAAGCTTTCTTT
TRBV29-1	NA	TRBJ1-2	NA	CSVRDIDGYTF	TGCAGCGTCCGGGACATCGATGGCTACACCTTC
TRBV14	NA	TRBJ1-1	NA	CASSQVQRHRSLNTEAFF	TGTGCCAGCAGCCAAGTTCAGAGACACAGGTCGTTGAACACTGAAGCTTTCTTT
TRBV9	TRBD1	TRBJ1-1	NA	CASSVGQGAISHTEAFF	TGTGCCAGCAGCGTAGGCCAGGGGGCGATTAGTCACACTGAAGCTTTCTTT
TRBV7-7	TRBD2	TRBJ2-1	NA	CASSDRLAGGPGEQFF	TGTGCTAGCAGTGACCGACTAGCGGGAGGGCCGGGTGAGCAGTTCTTC
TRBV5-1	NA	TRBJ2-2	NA	CASSLALNTGELFF	TGCGCCAGCAGCTTGGCACTTAACACCGGGGAGCTGTTTTTT
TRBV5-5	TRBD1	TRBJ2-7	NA	CASSLITGVSYEQYF	TGTGCCAGCAGCTTGATAACAGGGGTATCGTACGAGCAGTACTTC
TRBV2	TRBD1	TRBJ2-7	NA	CASSGGTDFPYEQYF	TGTGCCAGCAGTGGAGGGACAGACTTCCCCTACGAGCAGTACTTC
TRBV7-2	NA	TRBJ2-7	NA	CASSETEEYEQYF	TGTGCCAGCAGCGAAACGGAGGAATACGAGCAGTACTTC
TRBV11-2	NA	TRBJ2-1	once	CASSLDASQVSYNEQFF	TGTGCCAGCAGCTTAGATGCCAGTCAAGTATCCTACAATGAGCAGTTCTTC
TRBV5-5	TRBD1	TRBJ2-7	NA	CASSSRDRGYEQYF	TGTGCCAGCAGCTCCCGGGACAGGGGCTACGAGCAGTACTTC
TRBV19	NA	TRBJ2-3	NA	CASSMAGSSTDTQYF	TGTGCCAGTAGTATGGCGGGAAGTAGCACAGATACGCAGTATTTT
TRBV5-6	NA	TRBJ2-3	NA	CASTLPSSGTDTQYF	TGTGCCAGCACCCTGCCGTCCAGCGGGACAGATACGCAGTATTTT
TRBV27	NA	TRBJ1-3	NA	CASSLIGGGGNTIYF	TGTGCCAGCAGTTTAATAGGGGGTGGTGGAAACACCATATATTTT
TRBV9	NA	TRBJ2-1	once	CASSPNRGTYNEQFF	TGTGCCAGCAGCCCGAACCGGGGTACCTACAATGAGCAGTTCTTC
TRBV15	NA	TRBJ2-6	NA	CATSIQSSGANVLTF	TGTGCCACCAGCATCCAGTCTTCTGGGGCCAACGTCCTGACTTTC
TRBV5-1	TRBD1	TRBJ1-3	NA	CASSPRTGGINTIYF	TGCGCCAGCAGCCCCCGGACAGGGGGAATAAACACCATATATTTT
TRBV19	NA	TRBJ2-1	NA	CASSMAGVYNEQFF	TGTGCCAGTAGTATGGCAGGGGTCTACAATGAGCAGTTCTTC
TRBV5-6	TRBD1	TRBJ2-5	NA	CASSLGPTGPQETQYF	TGTGCCAGCAGCTTGGGCCCGACAGGGCCCCAAGAGACCCAGTACTTC
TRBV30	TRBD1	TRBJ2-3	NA	CAWTTDREPDTQYF	TGTGCCTGGACGACCGACAGGGAGCCAGATACGCAGTATTTT
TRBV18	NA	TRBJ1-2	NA	CASSPTQDQGPNYGYTF	TGTGCCAGCTCACCCACACAAGATCAGGGCCCTAACTATGGCTACACCTTC
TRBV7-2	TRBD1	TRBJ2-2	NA	CASSLAGGGISGELFF	TGTGCCAGCAGCTTAGCAGGGGGCGGAATTTCCGGGGAGCTGTTTTTT
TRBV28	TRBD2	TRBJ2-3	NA	CASSSPGLAGGLDTQYF	TGTGCCAGCAGTTCACCGGGACTAGCGGGAGGATTAGATACGCAGTATTTT
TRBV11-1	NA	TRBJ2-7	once	CASSPGREGYEQYF	TGTGCCAGCAGCCCTGGGCGAGAAGGTTACGAGCAGTACTTC